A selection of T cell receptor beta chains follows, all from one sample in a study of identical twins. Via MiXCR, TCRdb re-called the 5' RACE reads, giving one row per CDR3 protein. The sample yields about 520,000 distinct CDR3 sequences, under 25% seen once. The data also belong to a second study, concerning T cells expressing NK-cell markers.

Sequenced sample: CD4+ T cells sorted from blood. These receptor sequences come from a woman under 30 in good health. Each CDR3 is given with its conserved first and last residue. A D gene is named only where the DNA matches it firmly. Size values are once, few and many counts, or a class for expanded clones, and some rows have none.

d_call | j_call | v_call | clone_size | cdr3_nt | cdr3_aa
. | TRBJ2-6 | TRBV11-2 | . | TGTGCCAGCAGCTTTTGGGGGAGGCTCCTCTCTGGGGCCAACGTCCTGACTTTC | CASSFWGRLLSGANVLTF
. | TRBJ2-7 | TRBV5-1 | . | TGCGCCAGCAGCTTAGAACAACAGGGTTACGAGCAGTACTTC | CASSLEQQGYEQYF
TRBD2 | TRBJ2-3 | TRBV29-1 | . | TGCAGCGTTGGCCTAGCGGGAGTCACAGATACGCAGTATTTT | CSVGLAGVTDTQYF
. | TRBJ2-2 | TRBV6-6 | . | TGTGCCAGCAGTCAAATGTCCGGGGAGCTGTTTTTT | CASSQMSGELFF
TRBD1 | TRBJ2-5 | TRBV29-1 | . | TGCAGCGTTACAGGGATGGGACAGGAGACCCAGTACTTC | CSVTGMGQETQYF
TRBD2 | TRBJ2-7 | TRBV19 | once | TGTGCCAGTAGTATGTACGGGAGGGGGTCCTACGAGCAGTACTTC | CASSMYGRGSYEQYF
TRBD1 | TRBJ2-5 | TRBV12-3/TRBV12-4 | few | TGTGCCAGCACCCCTATGGGTGACAGGGATCAAGAGACCCAGTACTTC | CASTPMGDRDQETQYF
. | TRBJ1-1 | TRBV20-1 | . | TGCAGTGCTAGTGTACAGGTGAACACTGAAGCTTTCTTT | CSASVQVNTEAFF
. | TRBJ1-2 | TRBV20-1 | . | TGCAGTGCTAGAGAGGCGGGGTACGACTATGGCTACACCTTC | CSAREAGYDYGYTF
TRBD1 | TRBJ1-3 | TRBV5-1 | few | TGCGCCAGCAGCTTGGGGACAGGGGCTGGAAACACCATATATTTT | CASSLGTGAGNTIYF
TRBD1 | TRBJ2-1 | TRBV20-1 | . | TGCAGTGCTGCTTGGACAGGGTTGGGCAATGAGCAGTTCTTC | CSAAWTGLGNEQFF
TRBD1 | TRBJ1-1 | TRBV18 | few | TGTGCCAGCTCACCCCAGGGGGGCGTGGGGACTGAAGCTTTCTTT | CASSPQGGVGTEAFF
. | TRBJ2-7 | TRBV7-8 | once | TGTGCCAGCAGCCCCCGGAGGGCCGAACTCGAGCAGTACTTC | CASSPRRAELEQYF
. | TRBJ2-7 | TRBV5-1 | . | TGCGCCAGCAGCACGGGGGACAGAGTAGAGGAGCAGTACTTC | CASSTGDRVEEQYF
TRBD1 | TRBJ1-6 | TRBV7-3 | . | TGTGCCAGCAGCTGGGACAGTCAATCACCCCTCCACTTT | CASSWDSQSPLHF
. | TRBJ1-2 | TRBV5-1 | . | TGCGCTACAGGCGAGGGCGACCGTGGCTACACCTTC | CATGEGDRGYTF
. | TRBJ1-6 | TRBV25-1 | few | . | CASSEFVGGGSHF
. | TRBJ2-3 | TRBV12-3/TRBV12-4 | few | TGTGCCAGCAGTCCTTACCCCGGCACAGATACGCAGTATTTT | CASSPYPGTDTQYF
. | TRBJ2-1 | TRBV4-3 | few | TGCGCCAGCAGCCTCTCCGGATACTCCTACAATGAGCAGTTCTTC | CASSLSGYSYNEQFF
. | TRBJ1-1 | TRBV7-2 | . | TGTGCCAGCAGCCCCTCTACGAACACTGAAGCTTTCTTT | CASSPSTNTEAFF
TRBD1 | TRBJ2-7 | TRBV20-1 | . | TGCAGTGCTAGAATTGGGACAGCTAACAACGAGCAGTACTTC | CSARIGTANNEQYF